This T cell receptor (beta chain) was observed in a study of multiple sclerosis patients with progressive multifocal leukoencephalopathy. Stated time point: approximately 11 months of natalizumab therapy. All PML patients were female, and all patients had earlier interferon beta. As to this clone: The antigen is undetermined.

The CDR3 sequence is 14 residues long. The germline gives CDR1 LGHNA, CDR2 YNFKEQ. V lost 0 bases and J 4 bases, leaving 9 bases between the germline ends. Study results and caveats: It is unclear whether the findings reflect JC virus infection or general immunocompromise.

Each PCR contained spiked synthetic TR CDR3 controls spanning every V-J pairing. Data came from immunoSEQ multiplex PCR; TCRdb stores just in-frame clones and leaves some out. The table lists 30,000 or so clones, 90% of them singletons. V is TRBV4-2 and J is TRBJ1-2, with D unclear. Sequencing used PBMCs, obtained from a patient treated with natalizumab. The receptor was derived from a human donor with multiple sclerosis. CDR3 DNA sequence: TGTGCCAGCAGCCAAGAGATAGAGCTCTATGGCTACACCTTC. This encodes CASSQEIELYGYTF.